The 17 T cell receptor beta chains presented below share a single source sample, sequenced in a study of cytomegalovirus exposure and HLA in healthy donors. PCR employed 60 Vbeta and 13 Jbeta primers. Data came from immunoSEQ multiplex PCR; TCRdb stores just in-frame clones and leaves some out. The table lists some 98,000 clones, around 75% of them singletons. The sample consisted of PBMCs. The receptors were sampled from a man younger than 30 in good health and CMV-seropositive.

The count of this clone is one. The CDR3 region has the DNA TGTGCCAGCAGCCCGGCCCCCCAAACGGGTGAAAAACTGTTTTTT. Its protein is CASSPAPQTGEKLFF. The chain has TRBV9 and TRBJ1-4; no clear D. CDR3 length: 15 amino acids. Germline lookup yields CDR1 SGDLS and CDR2 YYNGEE. The V end was cut by 4 bases, the J end by 7 bases, with 17 bases between.

V is TRBV6-1 and J is TRBJ2-7; 9 bases line up with TRBD1. Trimming cost V 1 base and J 2 bases; bases outside gene matches: 9. CDR1 and CDR2 (germline): MNHNS, SASEGT. The CDR3 totals 17 residues. CDR3 protein: CASSEVTGGRVTYEQYF. In DNA form, the CDR3 reads TGTGCCAGCAGTGAAGTCACAGGGGGCAGAGTTACCTACGAGCAGTACTTC.

This chain connects TRBV28 to TRBJ1-4; D gene unclear. CDR1 is MDHEN, CDR2 SYDVKM, per germline. Trimming removed 3 bases from V and 5 bases from J, with 7 bases in between. The CDR3 totals 13 residues. CDR3 sequence reads: CASSFGRNEKLFF. DNA for the CDR3: TGTGCCAGCAGTTTTGGGAGAAATGAAAAACTGTTTTTT.

The chain has TRBV13 and TRBJ2-7; possible D gene TRBD2, 5 bases. Germline V gene data show CDR1 as PRHDT and CDR2 as FYEKMQ (reference sequence). This CDR3 region has 15 residues. Trimming left V 5 bases short and J 1 base short, with 15 bases between. The CDR3 loop reads CASSLNSGESYEQYF. The CDR3 coding sequence is TGTGCCAGCAGCCTTAACTCCGGGGAGTCCTACGAGCAGTACTTC. Variable domain in full (rest from reference TRBV13 and TRBJ2-7): AAGVIQSPRHLIKEKRETATLKCYPIPRHDTVYWYQQGPGQDPQFLISFYEKMQSDKGSIPDRFSAQQFSDYHSELNMSSLELGDSALYFCASSLNSGESYEQYFGPGTRLTVT.

V and J are TRBV2 and TRBJ2-1; 8 nucleotides line up with TRBD1. Germline lookup yields CDR1 SNHLY and CDR2 FYNNEI. The CDR3 consists of 15 residues. V was clipped by 6 bases and J by 1 base; unmatched bases: 5. As DNA, the CDR3 is TGTGCCAGCAGAACAGGGGGTTCTTCCTACAATGAGCAGTTCTTC. This sequence encodes CASRTGGSSYNEQFF.

This clone was counted a single time. The rearrangement uses TRBV10-1 and TRBJ2-7, with 7 nucleotides matching TRBD1. The CDR3 contains 12 residues. V lost 6 bases to trimming and J lost 6 bases; unmatched junction nucleotides: 5. The germline V gene encodes CDR1 WNHNN and CDR2 SYGVQD (reference sequence). This CDR3 is CASSPTGSEQYF. For the CDR3, the DNA is TGCGCCAGCAGCCCGACAGGGAGCGAGCAGTACTTC.

DNA of the CDR3: TGCGCCAGCAGTGATGGACAGGGCCGACCTTACGAGCAGTACTTC. Protein: CASSDGQGRPYEQYF. The V and J genes are TRBV10-1 and TRBJ2-7, with 8 nucleotides matching TRBD1. CDR1 WNHNN and CDR2 SYGVQD come from the germline V gene (reference sequence). Trimming removed 3 bases from V and 4 bases from J; junction bases left unmatched: 8. This CDR3 contains 15 residues.

The chain combines TRBV5-4 with TRBJ1-1; 8 bases are a match to TRBD1. With V trimmed by 4 bases and J by 6 bases, 8 bases remained unmatched. Germline V gene data show CDR1 as SGHNT and CDR2 as YYREEE (reference sequence). There are 14 residues in the CDR3. CDR3 nucleotides: TGTGCCAGCAGCCCCCCGACAGGGGAGCCTGAAGCTTTCTTT. Its translation is CASSPPTGEPEAFF.

The gene calls are TRBV5-1 and TRBJ2-7, with 8 bases fitting TRBD2. Germline CDR1 SGHRS, CDR2 YFSETQ. This CDR3 spans 16 amino acids. The V segment lost 3 bases and the J segment 0 bases; nucleotides outside the gene matches: 8. CDR3 amino acids: CASSSRAGGSSYEQYF. Here the CDR3 DNA reads TGCGCCAGCAGCTCTCGTGCGGGGGGAAGCTCCTACGAGCAGTACTTC.

The rearrangement uses TRBV10-3 and TRBJ2-1; TRBD2 agrees at 8 bases. V was pared by 8 bases and J by 8 bases, with 8 bases of the junction left unmatched. CDR1 and CDR2 from the germline V gene are ENHRY and SYGVKD. The CDR3 runs to 13 residues. The CDR3, as DNA: TGTGCCATCGAGGCGGGGGGCCGCGATGAGCAGTTCTTC. It yields the protein CAIEAGGRDEQFF.

The chain recombines TRBV6-5 with TRBJ1-3; unclear D gene. CDR3 length: 13 residues. The V gene's germline CDR1 is MNHEY and CDR2 SVGAGI. The CDR3 loop is CGNRGLSGNTIYF. In DNA, the CDR3 is TGTGGTAACCGTGGGCTCTCTGGAAACACCATATATTTT.

As DNA, the CDR3 is TGTGCCAGTAGTATTGGCGGGGGGACCTACGAGCAGTACTTC. Amino acid sequence: CASSIGGGTYEQYF. The chain couples TRBV19 to TRBJ2-7; 8 nucleotides agree with TRBD2. This CDR3 is built from 14 residues. The germline CDR1 and CDR2 sequences are LNHDA and SQIVND (reference sequence). Germline trimming cut 3 bases from V and 2 bases from J; bases unmatched to any gene: 3.

J is TRBJ2-3 and V is TRBV5-1; the match to TRBD2 covers 8 bases. The V gene's germline CDR1 is SGHRS and CDR2 YFSETQ. CDR3 size: 16 residues. V gave up 0 bases and J gave up 4 bases; unmatched junction bases: 7. CDR3 DNA: TGCGCCAGCAGCTTGGGGACCGGGACTAGAGCAGATACGCAGTATTTT. Protein sequence: CASSLGTGTRADTQYF.

In this sample, this clone turned up many times. The chain's CDR3 is CASSLDAGVPGELFF. The DNA for the CDR3 is TGCGCCAGCAGCTTGGATGCGGGGGTCCCCGGGGAGCTGTTTTTT. The chain carries TRBV5-1 and TRBJ2-2, with 7 bases matching TRBD2. Germline assignment: CDR1 SGHRS and CDR2 YFSETQ. V trimming: 0 bases; J trimming: 6 bases; junction bases outside the gene matches: 5. This CDR3 region has 15 residues.

This clone was seen more than once but under ten times. The chain combines TRBV6-6 with TRBJ2-7; weak D call: TRBD2 (6 bases). The CDR3 consists of 14 residues. Between the trimmed V and J ends, which lost 6 bases and 3 bases, there was a span of 15 bases. In germline, CDR1 is MNHNY, CDR2 SVGAGI (reference sequence). The CDR3 protein is CASSPGLLGYEQYF. CDR3 coding DNA: TGTGCCAGCAGCCCGGGACTGCTTGGCTACGAGCAGTACTTC.

This chain connects TRBV7-9 to TRBJ1-2; 7 nucleotides align to TRBD1. V shed 1 base and J 4 bases; nucleotides not matched to a gene: 3. Germline lookup yields CDR1 SEHNR and CDR2 FQNEAQ (reference sequence). There are 14 residues in the CDR3. This CDR3 is CASSLEDRFYGYTF. The CDR3 coding sequence is TGTGCCAGCAGCTTAGAGGACAGGTTCTATGGCTACACCTTC.

Remarks on this clone: An end of the junction differs from the germline gene, which may be a read error. Written as DNA, the CDR3 is TGTGCCAGCAGCTTAGAATTTGGCAGCGAAAGCTTC. Translating gives CASSLEFGSESF. This chain connects TRBV7-2 to TRBJ1-2; D is unclear. The CDR3 has 12 residues. Germline CDR1 is SGHTA and CDR2 is FQGNSA. The full variable domain, completed using reference TRBV7-2 and TRBJ1-2, is GAGVSQSPSNKVTEKGKDVELRCDPISGHTALYWYRQSLGQGLEFLIYFQGNSAPDKSGLPSDRFSAERTGGSVSTLTIQRTQQEDSAVYLCASSLEFGSESFGSGTRLTVV.